The 26 T cell receptor beta chains reported below all come from one sample, sequenced in a study of vaccination effects on CD4 cells after COVID-19. Isolation of CD4+ T cells took place after about 10 days of culture. Data came from immunoSEQ multiplex PCR; TCRdb stores just in-frame clones and leaves some out. The sample has approximately 47,000 clones, more than 75% seen once. No antigen has been assigned to these receptors. The sequencing here drew on CD4+ T cells from PBMCs cultured without peptide, taken before COVID-19 vaccination. These receptors were obtained from a human donor who had a prior SARS-CoV-2 infection.

This rearrangement joins TRBV5-1 to TRBJ2-2, with D hard to call. The germline V and J ends were trimmed by 6 bases and 1 base, with 7 bases remaining between them. Germline V CDR1 and CDR2: SGHRS, YFSETQ. The CDR3 contains 13 residues. The CDR3: CASKAENTGELFF. In DNA, the CDR3 is TGCGCCAGCAAGGCAGAGAACACCGGGGAGCTGTTTTTT.

The CDR3 is CATSDHRRGRGQQFF. DNA for the CDR3: TGTGCCACCAGTGACCATAGACGGGGCAGGGGGCAGCAGTTCTTC. The chain employs TRBV24-1 and TRBJ2-1; 8 bases match TRBD1. This CDR3 comprises 15 residues. V dropped 4 bases and J dropped 11; count of bases not matched to a gene: 12. Looked up from germline, CDR1 is KGHDR and CDR2 is SFDVKD.

This clone has a single count. The gene calls are TRBV3-1 (or the pseudogene TRBV3-2) and TRBJ1-1, with no clear D. The V and J ends lost 3 bases and 4 bases respectively, with 6 bases between them. This CDR3 spans 12 amino acids. The germline V gene encodes CDR1 LGHDT and CDR2 YNNKEL (reference sequence). CDR3 sequence: CASSQIGTEAFF. As DNA, the CDR3 is TGTGCCAGCAGCCAGATCGGCACTGAAGCTTTCTTT.

A few counts support this clone. V usage is TRBV11-3 and J usage is TRBJ2-6; a possible D gene is TRBD2 (6 bases). Trimming removed 1 base from V and 0 bases from J, with 19 bases in between. CDR1 is SGHNT, CDR2 YENEEA, per germline. The CDR3 consists of 20 residues. CDR3 nucleotides: TGTGCCAGCAGCTTAGTGAAAGCGGGCCTCATATACTCTGGGGCCAACGTCCTGACTTTC. This translates into CASSLVKAGLIYSGANVLTF.

This clone appeared a single time. The chain has TRBV19 and TRBJ1-4; the D gene is possibly TRBD1 (6 bases). The CDR3 totals 15 residues. Per germline, CDR1 LNHDA and CDR2 SQIVND (reference sequence). The V and J ends lost 3 bases and 3 bases respectively, with 11 bases between them. Here the CDR3 DNA reads TGTGCCAGTAGTATCCCCCGGGGGCCTAATGAAAAACTGTTTTTT. Encoded protein: CASSIPRGPNEKLFF.

This chain joins TRBV2 and TRBJ1-4; 7 bases are a match to TRBD1. V shed 7 bases, J shed 3 bases, and the junction held 5 bases outside the gene matches. Germline values: CDR1 SNHLY, CDR2 FYNNEI. The CDR3 extends over 14 amino acids. CDR3 sequence: CASKKDRSNEKLFF. The CDR3 coding sequence is TGTGCCAGCAAGAAGGACAGGTCTAATGAAAAACTGTTTTTT.

The chain employs TRBV3-1 (or the pseudogene TRBV3-2) and TRBJ2-7; no clear D gene. Trimming left V 0 bases short and J 9 bases short, with 12 bases between. CDR1 is LGHDT, CDR2 YNNKEL, per germline (reference sequence). CDR3 length equals 13 residues. This CDR3 reads CASSQDLMGGQYF. In nucleotides, the CDR3 is TGTGCCAGCAGCCAAGATCTCATGGGCGGGCAGTACTTC.

This clone appeared once. This chain joins TRBV7-8 and TRBJ2-1; 8 bases agree with TRBD2. V was clipped by 4 bases and J by 2 bases; unmatched bases: 7. Germline CDR1 reads SGHVS; CDR2 reads FQNEAQ. This CDR3 is built from 16 residues. CDR3 DNA sequence: TGTGCCAGCAGCTCCCGAAGACTAGCGCCCTACAATGAGCAGTTCTTC. This translates into CASSSRRLAPYNEQFF.

The genes are TRBV7-9 and TRBJ2-5; D remains ambiguous. The CDR3 is 14 amino acids. V shed 5 bases and J shed 7 bases, with 17 bases lying between them. Germline V CDR1 and CDR2: SEHNR, FQNEAQ (reference sequence). The CDR3 spells CASSHALVVGTQYF. CDR3 sequence (DNA): TGTGCCAGCAGCCACGCCCTAGTTGTAGGGACCCAGTACTTC. The complete variable domain, with remaining parts taken from reference TRBV7-9 and TRBJ2-5, reads DTGVSQNPRHKITKRGQNVTFRCDPISEHNRLYWYRQTLGQGPEFLTYFQNEAQLEKSRLLSDRFSAERPKGSFSTLEIQRTEQGDSAMYLCASSHALVVGTQYFGPGTRLLVL.

The J gene is TRBJ2-2, the V gene TRBV7-9; unclear D gene. Trimming removed 1 base from V and 1 base from J, with 4 bases in between. The CDR3 is 14 residues long. Germline CDR1 SEHNR, CDR2 FQNEAQ (reference sequence). Written as DNA, the CDR3 is TGTGCCAGCAGCTTAGGACAGAACACCGGGGAGCTGTTTTTT. Translation gives CASSLGQNTGELFF. The full variable domain, with the rest looked up from reference TRBV7-9 and TRBJ2-2, is DTGVSQNPRHKITKRGQNVTFRCDPISEHNRLYWYRQTLGQGPEFLTYFQNEAQLEKSRLLSDRFSAERPKGSFSTLEIQRTEQGDSAMYLCASSLGQNTGELFFGEGSRLTVL.

This clone has only a few counts. The chain carries TRBV24-1 and TRBJ2-5; D gene unclear. V lost 5 bases and J lost 1, with 7 bases in between. Germline V gives CDR1 KGHDR, CDR2 SFDVKD. The CDR3 extends over 13 amino acids. In DNA, the CDR3 is TGTGCCACCAGTGCGGTATCCCAAGAGACCCAGTACTTC. Protein: CATSAVSQETQYF.

The chain couples TRBV7-2 to TRBJ1-2, with D maybe TRBD1 (5 bases). This CDR3 has 14 amino acids. Trimming left V 3 bases short and J 8 bases short, with 16 bases between. Germline V gene sequence: CDR1 SGHTA, CDR2 FQGNSA. The CDR3 DNA sequence: TGTGCCAGCAGCTTCCCTGCAGGGTTAAGGGGCTACACCTTC. This encodes CASSFPAGLRGYTF.

This clone was seen only a few times. The chain couples TRBV4-2 to TRBJ1-1; D ambiguous. Germline V gene data show CDR1 as LGHNA and CDR2 as YNFKEQ. Deletions cut 4 bases from V and 8 bases from J, with 17 bases between. The CDR3 contains 14 residues. The CDR3 here is CASSPTAVLGEAFF. As DNA, the CDR3 is TGTGCCAGCAGCCCGACTGCAGTGCTTGGAGAAGCTTTCTTT.

In DNA, the CDR3 is TGTGCCAGCAGCTCACATCAGGGTCGTTTTAGGGTCCGTAATGAAAAACTGTTTTTT. Its translation is CASSSHQGRFRVRNEKLFF. This rearrangement joins TRBV11-2 to TRBJ1-4; tentative D call: TRBD1 (5 bases). CDR3 length equals 19 residues. Trimming stripped 4 bases from V and 4 bases from J, with 25 bases between. Germline CDR1 SGHAT, CDR2 FQNNGV.

The CDR3 here is CASSQRGGVETQYF. CDR3 sequence (DNA): TGTGCCAGCAGCCAAAGGGGGGGGGTGGAGACCCAGTACTTC. The genes are TRBV3-1 (or the pseudogene TRBV3-2) and TRBJ2-5, with D possibly being TRBD2 (7 bases). The CDR3 sequence is 14 residues long. From germline, CDR1 is LGHDT and CDR2 YNNKEL (reference sequence). The ends were cut back, 2 bases at V and 5 bases at J, with 12 bases in the middle.

Here the CDR3 DNA reads TGTGCCAGCAGCCAAGGTTACTCGCTCTACGAGCAGTACTTC. It yields the protein CASSQGYSLYEQYF. The chain combines TRBV3-1 (or the pseudogene TRBV3-2) with TRBJ2-7, with no clear D. The CDR3 runs 14 residues. Germline assignment: CDR1 LGHDT and CDR2 YNNKEL (reference sequence). V was cut by 1 base and J by 3 bases, with 10 bases left in between.

This clone was seen a handful of times. The V call is TRBV3-1 (or the pseudogene TRBV3-2), the J call TRBJ2-7; no definite D call. The CDR3 contains 14 residues. Germline-derived CDR1 and CDR2 are LGHDT and YNNKEL (reference sequence). V was trimmed by 6 bases and J by 3 bases, leaving 15 bases between them. The CDR3 spells CASRRGPSGYEQYF. The CDR3 coding sequence is TGTGCCAGCAGACGAGGACCATCAGGCTACGAGCAGTACTTC.

The rearrangement links TRBV7-2 to TRBJ2-7; 9 positions agree with TRBD1. V was pared by 5 bases and J by 5 bases, with 10 bases of the junction left unmatched. Per germline, CDR1 SGHTA and CDR2 FQGNSA. This CDR3 region has 15 residues. The CDR3 DNA reads as TGTGCCAGCAGCCCGAATGGACAGGGGTCTGACGAGCAGTACTTC. As protein: CASSPNGQGSDEQYF.

The rearrangement joins TRBV5-6 to TRBJ2-7; D remains unclear. The CDR3 contains 13 residues. Trimming took 2 bases from V and 1 from J, leaving 7 bases between them. The germline V gene has CDR1 SGHDT and CDR2 YYEEEE. CDR3 sequence (DNA): TGTGCCAGCAGCTTCGTAGCATCCTACGAGCAGTACTTC. Its protein is CASSFVASYEQYF.

The chain employs TRBV12-3 or TRBV12-4 and TRBJ1-5; D perhaps matches TRBD1 (5 bases). The CDR3 spans 12 residues. V gave up 6 bases and J gave up 5 bases, with 8 bases separating them. The CDR3 loop reads CASSGRDQPQHF. CDR3 nucleotide sequence: TGTGCCAGCAGCGGCAGGGATCAGCCCCAGCATTTT.

This rearrangement joins TRBV5-1 to TRBJ2-5, with a possible D match to TRBD1 (7 bases). CDR1 and CDR2 (germline): SGHRS, YFSETQ. V gave up 3 bases and J gave up 2 bases, with 23 bases separating them. This CDR3 spans 18 amino acids. The DNA for the CDR3 is TGCGCCAGCAGCTCGAACCCGACTTGGGGGGACAGTCAAGAGACCCAGTACTTC. Its translation is CASSSNPTWGDSQETQYF.

The CDR3 region has the DNA TGCGCCAGCAGCTTGCGCAGGGAAGATACGCAGTATTTT. The encoded protein is CASSLRREDTQYF. The chain joins TRBV5-1 to TRBJ2-3; possibly TRBD1 for D (5 bases). V was pared by 1 base and J by 5 bases, with 8 bases between. Germline V gives CDR1 SGHRS, CDR2 YFSETQ. The CDR3 totals 13 residues.

This rearrangement joins TRBV7-3 to TRBJ2-3; the match to TRBD2 covers 10 bases. Germline V lookup: CDR1 SGHTA, CDR2 FQGTGA. The CDR3 sequence is 18 residues long. The junction had 9 bases not matched to a gene; V was cut back by 3 bases and J by 0 bases. The CDR3 nucleotides read TGTGCCAGCAGCTTCCTAAGGGAGACTAGCGGGAGCACAGATACGCAGTATTTT. Translated: CASSFLRETSGSTDTQYF.

V usage is TRBV29-1 and J usage is TRBJ1-1; no firm D call. Trimming cost V 7 bases and J 1 base, with 4 bases left between them. Germline V CDR1 and CDR2: SQVTM, ANQGSEA. The CDR3 contains 10 residues. In nucleotides, the CDR3 is TGCAGCGGACAGAACACTGAAGCTTTCTTT. Protein product: CSGQNTEAFF. Full variable domain (missing parts from reference TRBV29-1 and TRBJ1-1): SAVISQKPSRDICQRGTSLTIQCQVDSQVTMMFWYRQQPGQSLTLIATANQGSEATYESGFVIDKFPISRPNLTFSTLTVSNMSPEDSSIYLCSGQNTEAFFGQGTRLTVV.

The chain couples TRBV2 to TRBJ2-3, with 7 positions matching TRBD2. CDR1 and CDR2 from the germline V gene are SNHLY and FYNNEI. This CDR3 contains 16 residues. With V trimmed by 0 bases and J by 4 bases, 7 bases remained unmatched. This CDR3 is CASSEALDAGADTQYF. The CDR3 DNA sequence: TGTGCCAGCAGTGAAGCGCTGGATGCGGGAGCAGATACGCAGTATTTT.

Note on this clone: One end of the junction fails to match germline, which may point to a read error. This chain uses TRBV7-9 with TRBJ2-3, with TRBD1 identical over 7 bases. The CDR3 is made up of 13 amino acids. CDR1 SEHNR and CDR2 FQNEAQ come from the germline V gene (reference sequence). The CDR3 here is CASSRDSRDTQYF. For the CDR3, the DNA is TGTGCCAGCAGCAGGGACAGCAGAGATACGCAGTATTTT.